The 21 T cell receptor beta chains reported below all come from one sample, sequenced in a study of cytomegalovirus exposure and HLA in healthy donors (TCRdb year 2017). The library was obtained by the immunoSEQ multiplex PCR assay. Sourced from immuneACCESS, this table was stored by TCRdb with only in-frame sequences that have V and J called. A share of the clones is absent; for the studies checked, an unresolved V gene accounts for under half, and the remainder has no known explanation. The table for this sample lists more than 95,000 clones; 88% of them were counted only once. The ten largest clonotypes hold more than 1.5% of the sample. The material sequenced was PBMCs. The receptor source for this set is a man aged 18 to 30 in good health and CMV-seronegative.

This clone was counted once. This sequence joins TRBV6-1 and TRBJ1-5; TRBD1 might be the D (6 bases). V shed 7 bases and J shed 3 bases, with 16 bases lying between them. This CDR3 has 15 amino acids. The germline gives CDR1 MNHNS, CDR2 SASEGT. CDR3 nucleotide sequence: TGTGCCAGCAATGGGGCGTGGGGGCCCAATCAGCCCCAGCATTTT. The encoded protein is CASNGAWGPNQPQHF.

This clone was seen only once. The chain employs TRBV28 and TRBJ2-5, with D possibly TRBD2 on 5 matching bases. Per the germline V gene, CDR1 is MDHEN and CDR2 is SYDVKM. With 6 bases removed from V and 1 base from J, the gap between germline ends came to 15 bases. The CDR3 is 15 residues long. The CDR3 loop is CASSNPDYFQETQYF. CDR3 coding DNA: TGTGCCAGCAGCAATCCTGACTATTTCCAAGAGACCCAGTACTTC.

This clone has only one observation. The chain employs TRBV28 and TRBJ2-3, with 7 positions matching TRBD1. This CDR3 has 16 residues. V shed 6 bases and J 0 bases; nucleotides not matched to a gene: 9. Per the germline V gene, CDR1 is MDHEN and CDR2 is SYDVKM. The CDR3 region is CASRFPGQSSTDTQYF. The CDR3, as DNA: TGTGCCAGCAGATTCCCGGGACAGTCTAGCACAGATACGCAGTATTTT.

The chain carries TRBV11-3 and TRBJ2-1, with 10 bases matching TRBD1. The CDR3 extends over 15 amino acids. V shed 5 bases, J shed 7 bases, and the junction held 8 bases outside the gene matches. Germline CDR1 and CDR2: SGHNT and YENEEA. CDR3 residues: CASSPRDRGKNEQFF. DNA of the CDR3: TGTGCCAGCAGCCCCCGGGACAGGGGCAAAAATGAGCAGTTCTTC.

This rearrangement joins TRBV7-9 to TRBJ2-5; D unresolved. V was trimmed by 0 bases and J by 1 base, leaving 9 bases between them. Germline CDR1 is SEHNR and CDR2 is FQNEAQ (reference sequence). This CDR3 region has 15 residues. The CDR3 bases are TGTGCCAGCAGCTTAGCCGAGAGCTCCCAAGAGACCCAGTACTTC. This sequence encodes CASSLAESSQETQYF.

The chain combines TRBV27 with TRBJ1-1; no definite D call. The germline V gene encodes CDR1 MNHEY and CDR2 SMNVEV (reference sequence). The CDR3 totals 13 residues. Trimming left V 7 bases short and J 2 bases short, with 11 bases between. The CDR3, as DNA: TGTGCCAGCAAGAGACGACTCAACACTGAAGCTTTCTTT. Its protein product is CASKRRLNTEAFF.

V gene TRBV28 combines with J gene TRBJ2-5; 7 bases are shared with TRBD1. The V segment lost 6 bases and the J segment 5 bases; nucleotides outside the gene matches: 9. Looked up from germline, CDR1 is MDHEN and CDR2 is SYDVKM. The CDR3 is made up of 14 amino acids. CDR3 loop: CASRKDRNGETQYF. CDR3 DNA: TGTGCCAGCAGAAAGGACAGGAACGGGGAGACCCAGTACTTC.

The chain uses TRBV18 and TRBJ1-1; TRBD1 might be the D (6 bases). The CDR3 contains 14 residues. Germline values: CDR1 KGHSH, CDR2 LQKENI. Trimming stripped 3 bases from V and 1 base from J, with 9 bases between. Written as DNA, the CDR3 is TGTGCCAGCTCACCCGGGACAAAGAACACTGAAGCTTTCTTT. Protein sequence: CASSPGTKNTEAFF.

The V call is TRBV11-1, the J call TRBJ2-2, with no clear D. In germline, CDR1 is SGHAT, CDR2 FQDESV (reference sequence). The V and J ends lost 7 bases and 0 bases respectively, with 12 bases between them. This CDR3 is built from 15 residues. As DNA, the CDR3 is TGTGCCAGCACCCCACAGAATTCGAACACCGGGGAGCTGTTTTTT. Amino acids: CASTPQNSNTGELFF.

This rearrangement joins TRBV27 to TRBJ2-4, with TRBD1 as a possible D gene (6 bases). The germline V gene has CDR1 MNHEY and CDR2 SMNVEV (reference sequence). The CDR3 has 17 residues. V dropped 0 bases and J dropped 1 base, with 13 bases sitting between them. CDR3 sequence: CASSLSFRGLAKNIQYF. The CDR3 coding sequence is TGTGCCAGCAGTTTATCGTTCAGGGGTCTTGCCAAAAACATTCAGTACTTC.

This chain connects TRBV18 to TRBJ2-5; perhaps TRBD1 as D (6 bases). Trimming took 4 bases from V and 0 from J, leaving 12 bases between them. CDR3 length equals 15 residues. Germline CDR1 KGHSH, CDR2 LQKENI. The CDR3 nucleotides are TGTGCCAGCTCACTCCGGACAGAATACCAAGAGACCCAGTACTTC. Protein product: CASSLRTEYQETQYF.

The chain joins TRBV11-2 to TRBJ2-7, with TRBD2 matching 10 bases. The V gene's germline CDR1 is SGHAT and CDR2 FQNNGV. After removal of 5 bases from V and 1 base from J, the junction contained 11 bases not matched to a gene. CDR3 size: 17 residues. CDR3 sequence reads: CASSTIRGGLASYEQYF. For the CDR3, the DNA is TGTGCCAGCAGCACCATAAGGGGGGGACTAGCGTCCTACGAGCAGTACTTC. The variable domain in full, completed from reference TRBV11-2 and TRBJ2-7, reads EAGVAQSPRYKIIEKRQSVAFWCNPISGHATLYWYQQILGQGPKLLIQFQNNGVVDDSQLPKDRFSAERLKGVDSTLKIQPAKLEDSAVYLCASSTIRGGLASYEQYFGPGTRLTVT.

The V gene is TRBV6-1, the J gene TRBJ2-2, with D perhaps TRBD2 (6 bases). Trimming removed 5 bases from V and 4 bases from J, with 14 bases in between. CDR1 is MNHNS, CDR2 SASEGT, per germline. There are 15 residues in the CDR3. The CDR3 DNA sequence: TGTGCCAGCAGTTCCTTACGGGAGATCACCGGGGAGCTGTTTTTT. Residues: CASSSLREITGELFF.

This clone was observed a handful of times. The J gene is TRBJ1-4, the V gene TRBV6-5, with D unclear. Trimming stripped 3 bases from V and 0 bases from J, with 5 bases between. The CDR3 has 14 amino acids. Germline V gives CDR1 MNHEY, CDR2 SVGAGI. The chain's CDR3 is CASSYSATNEKLFF. In DNA, the CDR3 is TGTGCCAGCAGTTATTCTGCAACTAATGAAAAACTGTTTTTT.

The CDR3, as DNA: TGCGCCAGCAGCTTGAGGGGTCTCGGCGCCTACGAGCAGTACTTC. As protein: CASSLRGLGAYEQYF. The chain is built from TRBV5-1 and TRBJ2-7, with a tentative D call TRBD1 (5 bases). Germline CDR1 and CDR2: SGHRS and YFSETQ. The ends were cut back, 1 base at V and 2 bases at J, with 13 bases in the middle. CDR3 length equals 15 residues. Full variable domain (remainder filled in from reference TRBV5-1 and TRBJ2-7): KAGVTQTPRYLIKTRGQQVTLSCSPISGHRSVSWYQQTPGQGLQFLFEYFSETQRNKGNFPGRFSGRQFSNSRSEMNVSTLELGDSALYLCASSLRGLGAYEQYFGPGTRLTVT.

The chain carries TRBV28 and TRBJ1-3; possibly TRBD1 for D (6 bases). Between the trimmed V and J ends, which lost 6 bases and 9 bases, there was a span of 21 bases. CDR3 length: 15 amino acids. The germline V gene encodes CDR1 MDHEN and CDR2 SYDVKM. The CDR3 DNA reads TGTGCCAGCAGCAATACCGGGACAAGGGTCGCCACCATATATTTT. Protein: CASSNTGTRVATIYF.

The CDR3 coding sequence is TGTGCCAGCTCGCGCATGATCGCCTACGAGCAGTACTTC. Its protein product is CASSRMIAYEQYF. The chain links TRBV6-1 to TRBJ2-7; D is undetermined. Germline-derived CDR1 and CDR2 are MNHNS and SASEGT. The CDR3 sequence is 13 residues long. Trimming pared 8 bases from V and 2 bases from J, leaving 13 bases between.

This chain joins TRBV6-4 and TRBJ1-6; D possibly corresponds to TRBD1 (6 bases). The CDR3 has 14 residues. Germline CDR1 reads MRHNA; CDR2 reads SNTAGT. Deletions cut 5 bases from V and 7 bases from J, with 12 bases between. The CDR3 coding sequence is TGTGCCAGCAGTCCCGGACAGACCAATTCACCCCTCCACTTT. Amino acids: CASSPGQTNSPLHF.

This chain joins TRBV30 and TRBJ2-3, with TRBD2 matching 12 bases. Germline CDR1 and CDR2: GTSNPN and SVGIG (reference sequence). V was pared by 0 bases and J by 2 bases, with 12 bases of the junction left unmatched. The length of the CDR3 is 19 residues. The CDR3 DNA reads as TGTGCCTGGAGTGTAGAGGGGCTAGCGGGGGGGAAGTTCACAGATACGCAGTATTTT. It is translated as CAWSVEGLAGGKFTDTQYF. Together with reference TRBV30 and TRBJ2-3, the CDR3 gives the full variable domain: SQTIHQWPATLVQPVGSPLSLECTVEGTSNPNLYWYRQAAGRGLQLLFYSVGIGQISSEVPQNLSASRPQDRQFILSSKKLLLSDSGFYLCAWSVEGLAGGKFTDTQYFGPGTRLTVL.

CDR3 DNA sequence: TGTGCCAGCACCGATCTAGCGGGGGATCAGTTCTTC. The encoded protein is CASTDLAGDQFF. V is TRBV6-5 and J is TRBJ2-1, with 10 bases identical to TRBD2. The germline V gene has CDR1 MNHEY and CDR2 SVGAGI. Trimming took 7 bases from V and 13 from J; bases not matched to a gene: 7. The CDR3 is 12 amino acids.

The chain joins TRBV13 to TRBJ2-7; 11 bases are shared with TRBD1. Germline V CDR1 and CDR2: PRHDT, FYEKMQ (reference sequence). This CDR3 has 16 amino acids. With 0 bases clipped from V and 2 bases from J, the junction kept 3 bases outside the gene matches. Written as DNA, the CDR3 is TGTGCCAGCAGCTTAGGGCCGGGACAGGGGGCCTACGAGCAGTACTTC. Translation: CASSLGPGQGAYEQYF.